This T cell receptor beta chain was documented in a study of response to subunit inactivated influenza vaccine. TCRdb re-called the RT-PCR reads through MiXCR, storing one row per CDR3 protein. The sample lists under 850,000 distinct CDR3 sequences; around 20% were seen once. This clonotype was recorded a few times. The sequence came from a man aged 45-65 years who received an inactivated influenza vaccine. The sample here was PBMCs from blood, taken around 5 days after vaccination.

CDR3 loop: CASSITGTKNGYTF. As DNA, the CDR3 is TGTGCCAGTAGTATAACCGGGACAAAAAATGGCTACACCTTC. This chain joins TRBV19 and TRBJ1-2; weak D call: TRBD1 (6 bases). V was trimmed by 2 bases and J by 6 bases, leaving 13 bases between them. Germline CDR1 reads LNHDA; CDR2 reads SQIVND (reference sequence). There are 14 residues in the CDR3.